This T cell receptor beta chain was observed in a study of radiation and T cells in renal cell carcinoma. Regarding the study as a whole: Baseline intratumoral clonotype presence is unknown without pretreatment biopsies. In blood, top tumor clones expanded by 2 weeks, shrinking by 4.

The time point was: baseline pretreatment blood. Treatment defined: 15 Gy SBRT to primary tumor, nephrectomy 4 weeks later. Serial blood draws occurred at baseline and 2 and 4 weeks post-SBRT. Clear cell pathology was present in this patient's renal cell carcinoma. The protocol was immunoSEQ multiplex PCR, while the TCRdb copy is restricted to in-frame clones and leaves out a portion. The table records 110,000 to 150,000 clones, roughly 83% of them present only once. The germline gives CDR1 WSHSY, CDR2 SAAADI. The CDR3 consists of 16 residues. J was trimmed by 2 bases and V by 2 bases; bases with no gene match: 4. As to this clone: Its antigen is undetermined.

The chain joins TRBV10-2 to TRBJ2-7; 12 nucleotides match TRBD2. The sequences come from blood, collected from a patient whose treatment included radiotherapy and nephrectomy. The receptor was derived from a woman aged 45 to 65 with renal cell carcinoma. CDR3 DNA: TGCGCCAGCAGTGAGGGGGGACTAGCGGGTACCTACGAGCAGTACTTC. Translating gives CASSEGGLAGTYEQYF.